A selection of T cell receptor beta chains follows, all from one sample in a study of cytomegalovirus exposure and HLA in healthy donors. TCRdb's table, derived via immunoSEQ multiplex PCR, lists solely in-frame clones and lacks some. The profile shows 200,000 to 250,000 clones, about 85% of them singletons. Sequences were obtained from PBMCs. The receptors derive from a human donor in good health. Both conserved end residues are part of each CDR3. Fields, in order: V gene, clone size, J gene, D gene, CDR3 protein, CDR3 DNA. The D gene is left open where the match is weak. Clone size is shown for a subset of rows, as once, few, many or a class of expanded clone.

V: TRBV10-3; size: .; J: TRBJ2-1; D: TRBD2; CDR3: CAILAAGGGNEQFF; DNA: TGTGCCATCTTAGCCGCGGGAGGTGGGAATGAGCAGTTCTTC
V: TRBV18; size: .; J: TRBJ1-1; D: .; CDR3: CASSPREGGNTEAFF; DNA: TGTGCCAGCTCACCAAGGGAGGGGGGGAACACTGAAGCTTTCTTT
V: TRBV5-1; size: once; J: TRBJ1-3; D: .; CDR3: CASSRQGGNTIYF; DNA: TGCGCCAGCAGCAGGCAGGGCGGCAACACCATATATTTT
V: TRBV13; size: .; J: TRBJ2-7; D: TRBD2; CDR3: CASSRGVFYEQYF; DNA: TGTGCCAGCAGCCGGGGGGTATTCTACGAGCAGTACTTC
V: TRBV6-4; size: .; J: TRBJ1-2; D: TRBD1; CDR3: CTSSKGTGTGYTF; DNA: TGTACCAGCAGCAAAGGGACAGGGACGGGCTACACCTTC
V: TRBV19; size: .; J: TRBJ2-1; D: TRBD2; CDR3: CASSMILAGALLTSYNEQFF; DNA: TGTGCCAGTAGTATGATCCTAGCGGGAGCATTGTTAACATCCTACAATGAGCAGTTCTTC
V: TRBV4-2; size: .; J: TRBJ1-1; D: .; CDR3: CASSQVLASVQGNTEAFF; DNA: TGTGCCAGCAGCCAAGTCCTCGCAAGCGTCCAGGGCAACACTGAAGCTTTCTTT
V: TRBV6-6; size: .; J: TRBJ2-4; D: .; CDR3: CASSYFVQKAKNIQYF; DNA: TGTGCCAGCAGTTACTTCGTCCAGAAAGCCAAAAACATTCAGTACTTC
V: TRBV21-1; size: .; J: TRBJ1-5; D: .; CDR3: CASSKWNRALGQPQHF; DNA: TGTGCCAGCAGCAAATGGAACAGGGCACTAGGTCAGCCCCAGCATTTT
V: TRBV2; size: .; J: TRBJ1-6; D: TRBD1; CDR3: CASRAPGQGHSPLHF; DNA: TGTGCCAGCAGGGCTCCGGGACAGGGACATTCACCCCTCCACTTT
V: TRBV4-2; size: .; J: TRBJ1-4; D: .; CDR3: CASSQNGATNEKLFF; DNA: TGTGCCAGCAGCCAAAACGGGGCAACTAATGAAAAACTGTTTTTT
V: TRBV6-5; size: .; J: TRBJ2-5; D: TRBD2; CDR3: CASSYLGQGGEQYF; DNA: TGTGCCAGCAGTTACTTAGGTCAGGGAGGGGAGCAGTACTTC
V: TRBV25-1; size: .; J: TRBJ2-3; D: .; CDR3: CASTHGQGKRIPDTQYF; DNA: TGTGCCAGCACCCATGGGCAGGGGAAAAGGATACCAGATACGCAGTATTTT
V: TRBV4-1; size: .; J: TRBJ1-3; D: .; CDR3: CASRPQGSSGNTIYF; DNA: TGCGCCAGCAGGCCACAGGGTAGCTCTGGAAACACCATATATTTT
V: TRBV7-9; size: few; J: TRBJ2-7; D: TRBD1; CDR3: CASSSYRQGTYEQYF; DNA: TGTGCCAGCAGCTCATATAGACAGGGAACCTACGAGCAGTACTTC
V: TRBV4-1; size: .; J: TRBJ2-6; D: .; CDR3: CASSQVGVRTGANVLTF; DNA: TGCGCCAGCAGCCAAGTCGGGGTTAGGACTGGGGCCAACGTCCTGACTTTC
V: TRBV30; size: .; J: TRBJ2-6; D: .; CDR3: CAWSGGSGANVLTF; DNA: TGTGCCTGGAGCGGGGGATCTGGGGCCAACGTCCTGACTTTC
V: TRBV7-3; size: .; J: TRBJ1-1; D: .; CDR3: CASRKDLNTEAFF; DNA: TGTGCCAGCAGAAAGGACTTGAACACTGAAGCTTTCTTT
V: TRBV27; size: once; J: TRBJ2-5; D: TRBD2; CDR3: CASRGLAREETQYF; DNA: TGTGCCAGCAGGGGACTAGCCAGGGAAGAGACCCAGTACTTC
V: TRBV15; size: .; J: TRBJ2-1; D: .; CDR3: CATSGRESREQFF; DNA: TGTGCCACCAGCGGACGGGAGTCTCGTGAGCAGTTCTTC
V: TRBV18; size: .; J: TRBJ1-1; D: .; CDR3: CASSPIQGTPTEAFF; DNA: TGTGCCAGCTCACCGATACAGGGAACCCCCACTGAAGCTTTCTTT
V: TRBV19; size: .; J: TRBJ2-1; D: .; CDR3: CASSPRGGSYNEQFF; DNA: TGTGCCAGTAGTCCCCGTGGAGGATCCTACAATGAGCAGTTCTTC
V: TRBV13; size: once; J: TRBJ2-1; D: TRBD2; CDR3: CASSPPGLAGENEQFF; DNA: TGTGCCAGCAGCCCACCTGGACTAGCGGGAGAGAATGAGCAGTTCTTC
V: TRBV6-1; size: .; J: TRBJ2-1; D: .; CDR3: CASRLSTYNEQFF; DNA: TGTGCCAGCAGGCTTAGTACCTACAATGAGCAGTTCTTC
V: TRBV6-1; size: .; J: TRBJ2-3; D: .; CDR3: CASIVRSGITDTQYF; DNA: TGTGCCAGCATCGTCCGTAGCGGAATCACAGATACGCAGTATTTT
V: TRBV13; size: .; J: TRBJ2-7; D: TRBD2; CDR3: CASSSPGLATYEQYF; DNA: TGTGCCAGCAGTTCTCCGGGACTAGCGACCTACGAGCAGTACTTC
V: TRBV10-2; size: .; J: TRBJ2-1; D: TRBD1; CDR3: CASSDIGTANNEQFF; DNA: TGCGCCAGCAGTGACATCGGGACAGCAAACAATGAGCAGTTCTTC
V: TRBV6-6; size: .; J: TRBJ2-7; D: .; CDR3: CASSHARGGTYEQYF; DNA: TGTGCCAGCAGCCACGCCCGAGGAGGGACCTACGAGCAGTACTTC
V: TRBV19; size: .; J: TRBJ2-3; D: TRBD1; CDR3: CASSLQGSDTQYF; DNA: TGTGCCAGTAGTCTACAGGGGTCAGATACGCAGTATTTT
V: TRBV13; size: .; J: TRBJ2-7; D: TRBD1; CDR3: CASSSDRGEQYF; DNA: TGTGCCAGCAGCTCCGACAGGGGCGAGCAGTACTTC
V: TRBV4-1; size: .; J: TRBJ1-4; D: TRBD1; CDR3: CASSQGSATGDGEKLFF; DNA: TGCGCCAGCAGCCAAGGGTCCGCTACAGGGGACGGGGAAAAACTGTTTTTT
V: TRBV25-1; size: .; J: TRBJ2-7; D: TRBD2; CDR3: CASSEISGSYEQYF; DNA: TGTGCCAGCAGTGAAATCAGCGGGAGTTACGAGCAGTACTTC
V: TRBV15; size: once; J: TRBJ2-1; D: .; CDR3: CATRQGWTYNEQFF; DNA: TGTGCCACCAGGCAGGGATGGACCTACAATGAGCAGTTCTTC
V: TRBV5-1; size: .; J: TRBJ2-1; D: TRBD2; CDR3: CASSFTSGSDNEQFF; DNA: TGCGCCAGCAGCTTTACTAGCGGGAGTGACAATGAGCAGTTCTTC
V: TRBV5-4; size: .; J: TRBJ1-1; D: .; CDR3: CASSLVQGMGTEAFF; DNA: TGTGCCAGCAGCTTGGTTCAGGGGATGGGGACTGAAGCTTTCTTT
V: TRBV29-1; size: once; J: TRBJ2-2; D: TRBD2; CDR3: CSVFPSGRGGELFF; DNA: TGCAGCGTTTTCCCTAGCGGGAGGGGCGGGGAGCTGTTTTTT
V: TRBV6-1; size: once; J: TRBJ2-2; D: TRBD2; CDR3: CASSEGEGHTGELFF; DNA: TGTGCCAGCAGTGAAGGGGAGGGCCACACCGGGGAGCTGTTTTTT
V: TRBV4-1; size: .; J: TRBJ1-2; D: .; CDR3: CASSQDPQGRKGYTF; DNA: TGCGCCAGCAGCCAAGATCCGCAGGGTCGTAAAGGCTACACCTTC
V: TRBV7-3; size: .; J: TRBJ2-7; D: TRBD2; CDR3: CASSLTLGLAGDEQYF; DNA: TGTGCCAGCAGCTTAACGTTAGGGCTAGCGGGAGACGAGCAGTACTTC
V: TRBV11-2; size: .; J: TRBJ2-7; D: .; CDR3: CASSQSGGGIKNEQYF; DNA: TGTGCCAGCAGCCAAAGTGGGGGAGGAATTAAGAACGAGCAGTACTTC
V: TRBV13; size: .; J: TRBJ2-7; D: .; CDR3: CASSSSGGLAYEQYF; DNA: TGTGCCAGCAGTTCATCCGGGGGACTTGCCTACGAGCAGTACTTC
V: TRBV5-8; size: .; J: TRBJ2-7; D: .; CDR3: CASSLEGASREQYF; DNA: TGTGCCAGTAGCTTGGAAGGGGCATCTCGGGAGCAGTACTTC
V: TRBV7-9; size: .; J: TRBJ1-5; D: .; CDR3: CASSLEGLGNQPQHF; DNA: TGTGCCAGCAGCTTAGAGGGGTTGGGCAATCAGCCCCAGCATTTT
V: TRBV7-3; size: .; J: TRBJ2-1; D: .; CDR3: CASSLMGQNNEQFF; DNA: TGTGCCAGCAGCTTAATGGGCCAAAACAATGAGCAGTTCTTC
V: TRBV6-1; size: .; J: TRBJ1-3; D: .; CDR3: CASSERRASSGNTIYF; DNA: TGTGCCAGCAGTGAACGCAGGGCCAGCTCTGGAAACACCATATATTTT
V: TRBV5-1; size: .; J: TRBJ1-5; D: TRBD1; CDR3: CASSLGDRNQPQHF; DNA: TGCGCCAGCAGCTTGGGGGACAGAAATCAGCCCCAGCATTTT
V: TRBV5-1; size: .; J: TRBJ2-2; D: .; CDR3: CASSSLGEHTGELFF; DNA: TGCGCCAGCAGCTCCTTGGGAGAACACACCGGGGAGCTGTTTTTT
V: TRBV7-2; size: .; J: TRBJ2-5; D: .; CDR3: CASSSSKETQYF; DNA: TGTGCCAGCAGCTCGTCTAAGGAGACCCAGTACTTC
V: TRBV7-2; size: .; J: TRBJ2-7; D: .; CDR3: CASLSNSYEQYF; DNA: TGTGCCAGCCTATCGAACTCCTACGAGCAGTACTTC
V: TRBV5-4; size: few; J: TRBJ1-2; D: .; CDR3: CASSLEQAVRDYGYTF; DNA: TGTGCCAGCAGCTTGGAACAGGCTGTTCGAGACTATGGCTACACCTTC
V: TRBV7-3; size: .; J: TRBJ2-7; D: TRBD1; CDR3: CASSLNVPGQRSYEQYF; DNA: TGTGCCAGCAGCTTAAACGTCCCGGGACAGCGGTCCTACGAGCAGTACTTC
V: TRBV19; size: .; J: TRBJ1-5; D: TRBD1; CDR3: CASSIPGQGSNQPQHF; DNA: TGTGCCAGTAGTATCCCCGGACAGGGAAGCAATCAGCCCCAGCATTTT
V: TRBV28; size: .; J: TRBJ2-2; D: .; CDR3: CASSSLSGDNGGELFF; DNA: TGTGCCAGCAGCTCCTTGTCAGGGGATAATGGCGGGGAGCTGTTTTTT
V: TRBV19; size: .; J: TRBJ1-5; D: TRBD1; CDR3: CASSTGTGDQPQHF; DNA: TGTGCCAGTAGTACCGGGACAGGGGATCAGCCCCAGCATTTT
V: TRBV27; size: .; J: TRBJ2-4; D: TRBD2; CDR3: CASSAGGGVKNIQYF; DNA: TGTGCCAGCAGTGCGGGAGGAGGTGTCAAAAACATTCAGTACTTC
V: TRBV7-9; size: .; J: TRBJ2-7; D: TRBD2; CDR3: CASSSILTSGHSYEQYF; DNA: TGTGCCAGCAGCTCCATCTTGACTAGCGGGCACTCCTACGAGCAGTACTTC
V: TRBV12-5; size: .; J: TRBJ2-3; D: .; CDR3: CASGPGNTDTQYF; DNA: TGTGCTAGTGGGCCGGGGAACACAGATACGCAGTATTTT
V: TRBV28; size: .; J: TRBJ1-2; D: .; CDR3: CASREGVMDGYTF; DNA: TGTGCCAGCAGGGAGGGCGTAATGGATGGCTACACCTTC
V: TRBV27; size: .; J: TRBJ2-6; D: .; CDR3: CASSPSATLSGANVLTF; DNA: TGTGCCAGCAGTCCTAGCGCAACACTCTCTGGGGCCAACGTCCTGACTTTC
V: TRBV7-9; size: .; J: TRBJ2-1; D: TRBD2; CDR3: CASSPLAAKYNEQFF; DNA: TGTGCCAGCAGCCCCCTAGCGGCCAAATACAATGAGCAGTTCTTC